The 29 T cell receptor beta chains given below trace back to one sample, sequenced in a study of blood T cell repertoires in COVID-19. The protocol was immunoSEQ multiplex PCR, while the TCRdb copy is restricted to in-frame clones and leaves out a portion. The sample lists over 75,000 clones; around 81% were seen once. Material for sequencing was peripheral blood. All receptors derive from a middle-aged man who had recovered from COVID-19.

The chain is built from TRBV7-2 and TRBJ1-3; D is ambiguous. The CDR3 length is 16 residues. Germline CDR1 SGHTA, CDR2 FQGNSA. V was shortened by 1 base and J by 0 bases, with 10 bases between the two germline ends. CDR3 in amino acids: CASSLGIGSSGNTIYF. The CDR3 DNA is TGTGCCAGCAGCTTAGGAATAGGGAGCTCTGGAAACACCATATATTTT.

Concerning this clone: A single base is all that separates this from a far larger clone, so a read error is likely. Here the CDR3 reads CASRATGLNTEAFF. The CDR3 nucleotides read TGTGCCAGCAGGGCGACAGGGCTGAACACTGAAGCTTTCTTT. The J gene is TRBJ1-1, the V gene TRBV28; TRBD1 matches 7 bases. The V and J ends lost 6 bases and 0 bases, in that order; junction bases with no gene match: 4. Germline V lookup: CDR1 MDHEN, CDR2 SYDVKM. There are 14 residues in the CDR3.

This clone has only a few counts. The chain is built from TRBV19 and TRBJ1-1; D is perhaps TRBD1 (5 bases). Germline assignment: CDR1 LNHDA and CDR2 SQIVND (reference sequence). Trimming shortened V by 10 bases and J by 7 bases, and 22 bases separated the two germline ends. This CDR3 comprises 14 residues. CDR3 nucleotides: TGTGCCACCCAGGGATTAGCTAGTCCGGATGAAGCTTTCTTT. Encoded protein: CATQGLASPDEAFF.

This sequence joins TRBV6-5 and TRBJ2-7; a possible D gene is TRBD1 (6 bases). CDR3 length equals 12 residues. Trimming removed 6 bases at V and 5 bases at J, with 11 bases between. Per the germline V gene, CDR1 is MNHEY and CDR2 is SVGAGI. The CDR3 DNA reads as TGTGCCAGCAGCAGGGGTGTCGACGAGCAGTACTTC. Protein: CASSRGVDEQYF.

Here the CDR3 DNA reads TGTGCCAGCAGCCCCCGACTAGCGGGAAGCACAGATACGCAGTATTTT. The encoded protein is CASSPRLAGSTDTQYF. This chain joins TRBV9 and TRBJ2-3, with TRBD2 matching 11 bases. This CDR3 spans 16 amino acids. Unmatched junction bases numbered 4, after V lost 4 bases and J lost 0 bases. The germline V gene encodes CDR1 SGDLS and CDR2 YYNGEE.

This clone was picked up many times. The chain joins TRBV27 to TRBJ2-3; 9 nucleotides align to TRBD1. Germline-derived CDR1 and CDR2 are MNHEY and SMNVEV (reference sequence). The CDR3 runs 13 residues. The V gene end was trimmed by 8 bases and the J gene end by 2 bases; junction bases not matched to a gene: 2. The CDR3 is CASRDRVTDTQYF. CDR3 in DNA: TGTGCCAGCCGGGACAGGGTCACAGATACGCAGTATTTT.

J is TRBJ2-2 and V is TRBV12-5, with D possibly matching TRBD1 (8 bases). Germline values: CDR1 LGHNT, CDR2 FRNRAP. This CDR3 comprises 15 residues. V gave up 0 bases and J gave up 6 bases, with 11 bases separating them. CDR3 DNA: TGTGCTAGTGGTTTGGTACAGGGGGGGGCCGGGGAGCTGTTTTTT. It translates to CASGLVQGGAGELFF.

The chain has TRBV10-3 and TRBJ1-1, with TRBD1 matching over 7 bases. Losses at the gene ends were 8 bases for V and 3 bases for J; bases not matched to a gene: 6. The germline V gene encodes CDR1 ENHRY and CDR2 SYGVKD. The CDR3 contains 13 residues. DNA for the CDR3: TGTGCCATCGGAAACAGGGGCGACACTGAAGCTTTCTTT. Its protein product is CAIGNRGDTEAFF.

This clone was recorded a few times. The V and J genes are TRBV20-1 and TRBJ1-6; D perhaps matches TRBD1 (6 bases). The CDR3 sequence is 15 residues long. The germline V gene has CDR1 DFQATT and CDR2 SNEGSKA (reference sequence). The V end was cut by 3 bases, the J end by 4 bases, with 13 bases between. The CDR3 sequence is CSASTGFNYNSPLHF. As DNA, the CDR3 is TGCAGTGCTAGTACAGGGTTTAATTATAATTCACCCCTCCACTTT.

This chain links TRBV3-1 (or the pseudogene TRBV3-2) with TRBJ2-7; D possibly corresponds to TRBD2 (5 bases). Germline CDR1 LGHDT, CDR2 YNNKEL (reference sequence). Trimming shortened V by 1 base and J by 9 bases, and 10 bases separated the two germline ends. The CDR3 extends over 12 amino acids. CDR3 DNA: TGTGCCAGCAGCCAAGGGGGAGTCTGGCAGTACTTC. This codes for CASSQGGVWQYF.

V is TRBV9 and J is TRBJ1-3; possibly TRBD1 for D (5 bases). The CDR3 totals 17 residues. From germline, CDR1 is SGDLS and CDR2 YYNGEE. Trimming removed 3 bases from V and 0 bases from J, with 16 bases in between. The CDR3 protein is CASSAGRGMGSGNTIYF. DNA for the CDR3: TGTGCCAGCAGCGCGGGGAGGGGAATGGGCTCTGGAAACACCATATATTTT.

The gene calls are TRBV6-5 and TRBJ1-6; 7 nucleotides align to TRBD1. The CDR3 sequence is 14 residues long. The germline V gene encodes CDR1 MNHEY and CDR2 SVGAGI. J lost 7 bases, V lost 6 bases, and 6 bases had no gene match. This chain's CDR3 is CASRRQGGNSPLHF. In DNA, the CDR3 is TGTGCCAGCAGACGACAGGGAGGCAATTCACCCCTCCACTTT.

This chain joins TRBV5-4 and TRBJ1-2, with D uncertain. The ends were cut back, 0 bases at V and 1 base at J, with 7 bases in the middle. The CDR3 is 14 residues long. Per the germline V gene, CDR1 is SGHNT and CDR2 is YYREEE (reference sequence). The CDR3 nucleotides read TGTGCCAGCAGCTTGGATCTCAGTAACTATGGCTACACCTTC. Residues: CASSLDLSNYGYTF.

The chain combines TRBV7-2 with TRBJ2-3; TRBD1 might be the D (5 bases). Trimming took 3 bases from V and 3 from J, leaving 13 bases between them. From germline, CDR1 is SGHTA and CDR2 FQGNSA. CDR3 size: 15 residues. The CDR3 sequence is CASSFRQGTTDTQYF. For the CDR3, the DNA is TGTGCCAGCAGCTTCCGGCAGGGCACGACAGATACGCAGTATTTT.

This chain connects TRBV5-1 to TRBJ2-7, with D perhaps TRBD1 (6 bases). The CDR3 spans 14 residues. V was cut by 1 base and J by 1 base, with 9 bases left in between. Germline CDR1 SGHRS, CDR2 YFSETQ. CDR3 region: CASSLPTGSYEQYF. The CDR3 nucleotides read TGCGCCAGCAGCTTGCCCACAGGGTCCTACGAGCAGTACTTC. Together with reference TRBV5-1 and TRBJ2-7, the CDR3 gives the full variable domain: KAGVTQTPRYLIKTRGQQVTLSCSPISGHRSVSWYQQTPGQGLQFLFEYFSETQRNKGNFPGRFSGRQFSNSRSEMNVSTLELGDSALYLCASSLPTGSYEQYFGPGTRLTVT.

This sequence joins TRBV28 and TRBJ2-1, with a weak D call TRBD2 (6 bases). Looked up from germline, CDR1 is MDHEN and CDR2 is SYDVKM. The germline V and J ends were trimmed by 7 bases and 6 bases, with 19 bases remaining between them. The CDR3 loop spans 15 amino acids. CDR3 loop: CASNFRDSRGNEQFF. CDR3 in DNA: TGTGCCAGCAATTTCCGGGACTCTCGGGGCAATGAGCAGTTCTTC.

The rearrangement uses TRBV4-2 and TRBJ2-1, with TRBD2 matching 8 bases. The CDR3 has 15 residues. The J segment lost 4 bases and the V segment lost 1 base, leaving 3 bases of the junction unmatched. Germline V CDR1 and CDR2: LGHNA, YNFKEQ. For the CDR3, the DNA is TGTGCCAGCAGCCAAGTCCCGGGAGGGTACAATGAGCAGTTCTTC. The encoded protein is CASSQVPGGYNEQFF.

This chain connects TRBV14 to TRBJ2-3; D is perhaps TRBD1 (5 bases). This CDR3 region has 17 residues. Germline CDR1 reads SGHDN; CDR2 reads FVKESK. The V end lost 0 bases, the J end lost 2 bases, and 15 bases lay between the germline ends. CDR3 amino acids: CASSQEYRRKHTDTQYF. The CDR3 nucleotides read TGTGCCAGCAGCCAAGAGTACAGGCGGAAACACACAGATACGCAGTATTTT.

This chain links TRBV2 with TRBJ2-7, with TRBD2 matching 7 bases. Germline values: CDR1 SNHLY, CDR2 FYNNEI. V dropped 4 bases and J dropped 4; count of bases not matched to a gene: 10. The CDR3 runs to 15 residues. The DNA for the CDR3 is TGTGCCAGCAGTGTTATGGCTAGCGGAATTTACGAGCAGTACTTC. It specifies CASSVMASGIYEQYF.

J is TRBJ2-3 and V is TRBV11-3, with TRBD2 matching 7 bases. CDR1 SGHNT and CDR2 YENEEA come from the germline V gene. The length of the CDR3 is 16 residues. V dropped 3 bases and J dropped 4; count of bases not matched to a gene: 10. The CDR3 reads CASSLGQREIPDTQYF. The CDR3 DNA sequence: TGTGCCAGCAGCTTGGGCCAGCGGGAAATCCCAGATACGCAGTATTTT.

CDR3 region: CASSLDPTVGEQYF. The CDR3 DNA reads as TGCGCCAGCAGCTTGGATCCCACAGTGGGCGAGCAGTACTTC. The V and J genes are TRBV5-1 and TRBJ2-7; no firm D call. Germline values: CDR1 SGHRS, CDR2 YFSETQ. The CDR3 contains 14 residues. The V and J ends lost 0 bases and 6 bases respectively, with 13 bases between them.

The CDR3 DNA sequence: TGTGCCAGCAGTACTCAGGGGGCGTCGACAGATACGCAGTATTTT. Its protein is CASSTQGASTDTQYF. This chain joins TRBV6-5 and TRBJ2-3, with 8 nucleotides matching TRBD1. CDR1 and CDR2 (germline): MNHEY, SVGAGI. The CDR3 contains 15 residues. V lost 5 bases and J lost 3; bases outside the gene matches: 7.

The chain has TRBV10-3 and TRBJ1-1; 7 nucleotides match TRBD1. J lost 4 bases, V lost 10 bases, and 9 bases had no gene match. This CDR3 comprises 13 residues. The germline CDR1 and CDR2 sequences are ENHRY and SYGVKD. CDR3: CATRGGYGTEAFF. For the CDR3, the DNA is TGTGCCACCAGGGGGGGATACGGCACTGAAGCTTTCTTT.

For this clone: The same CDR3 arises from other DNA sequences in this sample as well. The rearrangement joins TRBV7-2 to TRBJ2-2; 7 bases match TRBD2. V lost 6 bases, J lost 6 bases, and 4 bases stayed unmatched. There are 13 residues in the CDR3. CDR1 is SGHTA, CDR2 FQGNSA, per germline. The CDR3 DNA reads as TGTGCCAGCAGTTTGGGGGGGGCCGGGGAGCTGTTTTTT. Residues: CASSLGGAGELFF.

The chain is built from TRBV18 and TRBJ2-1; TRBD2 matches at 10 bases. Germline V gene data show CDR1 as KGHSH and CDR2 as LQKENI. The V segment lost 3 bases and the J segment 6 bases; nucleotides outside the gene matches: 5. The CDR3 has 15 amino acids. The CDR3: CASSPSSGGINEQFF. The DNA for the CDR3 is TGTGCCAGCTCACCTTCTAGCGGGGGTATCAATGAGCAGTTCTTC.

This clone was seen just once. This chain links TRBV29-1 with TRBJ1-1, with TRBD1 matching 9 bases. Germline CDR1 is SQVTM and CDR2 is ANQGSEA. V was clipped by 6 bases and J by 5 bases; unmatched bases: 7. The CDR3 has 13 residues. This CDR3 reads CSVEGQGRTEAFF. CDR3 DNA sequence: TGCAGCGTCGAGGGACAGGGTCGGACTGAAGCTTTCTTT. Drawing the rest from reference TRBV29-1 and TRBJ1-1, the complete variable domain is SAVISQKPSRDICQRGTSLTIQCQVDSQVTMMFWYRQQPGQSLTLIATANQGSEATYESGFVIDKFPISRPNLTFSTLTVSNMSPEDSSIYLCSVEGQGRTEAFFGQGTRLTVV.

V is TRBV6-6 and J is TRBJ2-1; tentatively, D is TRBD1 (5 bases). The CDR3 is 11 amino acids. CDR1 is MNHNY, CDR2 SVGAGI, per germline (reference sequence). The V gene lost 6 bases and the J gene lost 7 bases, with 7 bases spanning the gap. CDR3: CASSPGNEQFF. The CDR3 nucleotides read TGTGCCAGCAGCCCAGGGAATGAGCAGTTCTTC.

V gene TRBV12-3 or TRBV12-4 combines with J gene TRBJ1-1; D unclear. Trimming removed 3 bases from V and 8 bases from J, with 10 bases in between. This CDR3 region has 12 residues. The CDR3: CASSFRESEAFF. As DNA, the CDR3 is TGTGCCAGCAGTTTTCGGGAGTCCGAAGCTTTCTTT.

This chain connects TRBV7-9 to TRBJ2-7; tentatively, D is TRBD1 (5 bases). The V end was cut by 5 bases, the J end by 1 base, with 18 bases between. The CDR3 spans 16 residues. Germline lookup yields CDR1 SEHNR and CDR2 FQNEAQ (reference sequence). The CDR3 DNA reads TGTGCCAGCAGCCCGCCCTATAGGCAGGGATCCTACGAGCAGTACTTC. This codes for CASSPPYRQGSYEQYF.